Below, 18 T cell receptor beta chains from the same sample are listed, as sequenced in a study of T cell repertoires in cytomegalovirus infection. TCRdb re-called the reads with MiXCR, one entry per CDR3 protein. The sample carries approximately 500,000 distinct CDR3 sequences, more than 15% recorded once. The specimen was CD8+ T cells from PBMCs. These TCRs come from a human donor in good health (CMV status not recorded). Some clones in this sample may be carry-over from other donors' samples.

This chain joins TRBV3-1 and TRBJ2-1; D tentatively reads TRBD1 or TRBD2 (6 bases each). Germline V gene data show CDR1 as LGHDT and CDR2 as YNNKEL (reference sequence). V was trimmed by 0 bases and J by 6 bases, leaving 15 bases between them. The CDR3 sequence is 16 residues long. In nucleotides, the CDR3 is TGTGCCAGCAGCCAAGAGTGGAGGGAAGGGGGCAATGAGCAGTTCTTC. Its translation is CASSQEWREGGNEQFF.

A note on this clonotype: A read error is possible here, since a much larger clone lies one base away. The chain recombines TRBV28 with TRBJ2-3, with 8 nucleotides matching TRBD2. The germline V gene encodes CDR1 MDHEN and CDR2 SYDVKM. The CDR3 has 18 amino acids. The chain's CDR3 is CASSPAESPGGDARVENF. The CDR3 DNA reads as TGTGCCAGCAGTCCCGCCGAGAGCCCGGGGGGGGACGCCCGGGTCGAAAATTTT.

This clonotype has a handful of counts. The DNA is left out, because the CDR3 cannot be placed on it with certainty; the CDR3 is given as TCRdb lists it. V usage is TRBV7-5 and J usage is TRBJ2-7; TRBD2 reflects the table's D call only, with no check against the DNA. TRBV7-5 is a pseudogene segment. The CDR3 length equals 16 residues, ends included. The CDR3 reads CISVPEAPGLTYEQYF.

This clonotype was seen ten or more times. The chain combines TRBV6-1 with TRBJ2-3; TRBD2 agrees at 10 bases. CDR3 length: 16 amino acids. Germline loops: CDR1 MNHNS, CDR2 SASEGT. The J segment lost 4 bases and the V segment lost 3 bases, leaving 7 bases of the junction unmatched. The CDR3 DNA reads TGTGCCAGCAGTGATTGGAGCGGGGGGGGGGCAGATACGCAGTATTTT. Encoded protein: CASSDWSGGGADTQYF.

This clonotype was seen at least ten times. The rearrangement joins TRBV28 to TRBJ2-3; D is perhaps TRBD2 (6 bases). This CDR3 contains 18 residues. V dropped 4 bases and J dropped 1 base, with 21 bases sitting between them. Germline V gene data show CDR1 as MDHEN and CDR2 as SYDVKM. The CDR3 nucleotides are TGTGCCAGCAGTTCCCAATTGCGGGATTTGGCGGGCACAGATACGCAGTATTTT. Translation: CASSSQLRDLAGTDTQYF.

Many counts were recorded for this clonotype. Relative to the germline gene, one junction end is altered; a read error may explain this. The chain joins TRBV5-1 to TRBJ2-7, with TRBD1 identical over 8 bases. This CDR3 is built from 17 residues. Germline lookup yields CDR1 SGHRS and CDR2 YFSETQ. The DNA of the CDR3 is TGCGCCAGCACCTTGAATCAGGGGGCGAGCCCTTCCTACGAGCAGTACTTC. Residues: CASTLNQGASPSYEQYF. The variable domain in full, completed from reference TRBV5-1 and TRBJ2-7, reads KAGVTQTPRYLIKTRGQQVTLSCSPISGHRSVSWYQQTPGQGLQFLFEYFSETQRNKGNFPGRFSGRQFSNSRSEMNVSTLELGDSALYLCASTLNQGASPSYEQYFGPGTRLTVT.

This clonotype came up many times. The chain couples TRBV12-3 or TRBV12-4 to TRBJ1-2; 7 bases are shared with TRBD1. The V and J ends lost 3 bases and 4 bases, in that order; junction bases with no gene match: 8. The CDR3 has 15 residues. The CDR3 nucleotides read TGTGCCAGCAGTTTGAAGGGGGCCCCAGTCTATGGCTACACCTTC. Its translation is CASSLKGAPVYGYTF.

The sample holds many counts of this clonotype. The V and J genes are TRBV7-9 and TRBJ1-1, with 7 positions matching TRBD1. From germline, CDR1 is SEHNR and CDR2 FQNEAQ (reference sequence). CDR3 length: 13 residues. Trimming removed 5 bases from V and 11 bases from J; junction bases left unmatched: 11. The CDR3 DNA reads TGTGCCAGCAGCCAGGTGGGACAGAGGGGGGCTTTCTTT. Protein sequence: CASSQVGQRGAFF.

Written as DNA, the CDR3 is TGTGCCAGCAGTCCCCTCCGGGTTAGCGTCGACGAGCAGTACTTC. Residues: CASSPLRVSVDEQYF. V is TRBV27 and J is TRBJ2-7, with a weak D call TRBD2 (5 bases). Germline V gene lookup returns CDR1 MNHEY and CDR2 SMNVEV (reference sequence). V was shortened by 5 bases and J by 5 bases, with 19 bases between the two germline ends. The CDR3 length is 15 residues.

This chain connects TRBV7-9 to TRBJ2-7; D is unclear. Trimming cost V 6 bases and J 0 bases, with 15 bases left between them. The CDR3 has 15 residues. CDR1 SEHNR and CDR2 FQNEAQ come from the germline V gene (reference sequence). CDR3 residues: CASSPQVPSSYEQYF. Written as DNA, the CDR3 is TGTGCCAGCAGTCCCCAGGTACCGAGCTCCTACGAGCAGTACTTC.

A remark on this clonotype: A much larger clone lies one base from this, so it may be a read error. The DNA is left out, because the CDR3 cannot be placed on it with certainty; the CDR3 is given as TCRdb lists it. The rearrangement joins TRBV19 to TRBJ1-5; the D call of TRBD1 is as the table states it, not checked on the DNA. The CDR3 adds up to 15 amino acids, both ends counted. Germline values: CDR1 LNHDA, CDR2 SQIVND (reference sequence). The CDR3 is CASSVWGQGNQPQRF.

The chain combines TRBV6-1 with TRBJ1-3; 9 bases are a match to TRBD1. The CDR3 has 17 amino acids. The V gene's germline CDR1 is MNHNS and CDR2 SASEGT. The ends lost 7 bases at V and 4 bases at J; junction bases unmatched: 14. CDR3 sequence (DNA): TGTGCCAGCATTATACTACCGGGACAGGGTATCGGAAACACCATATATTTT. Amino acids: CASIILPGQGIGNTIYF.

This clonotype showed up just a few times. The J gene is TRBJ2-3, the V gene TRBV27; 9 nucleotides align to TRBD1. Germline trimming cut 5 bases from V and 0 bases from J; bases unmatched to any gene: 15. The germline CDR1 and CDR2 sequences are MNHEY and SMNVEV (reference sequence). This CDR3 is built from 19 residues. The CDR3: CASSPSRTGALFSTDTQYF. In nucleotides, the CDR3 is TGTGCCAGCAGTCCCTCCAGGACAGGGGCCCTATTTAGCACAGATACGCAGTATTTT.

The CDR3 DNA reads as TGCAGTGCTAGAGATATAGTTACTAGCGGGATGTACAATGAGCAGTTCTTC. It specifies CSARDIVTSGMYNEQFF. This chain uses TRBV20-1 with TRBJ2-1; 10 nucleotides match TRBD2. This CDR3 has 17 amino acids. V lost 0 bases to trimming and J lost 4 bases; unmatched junction nucleotides: 9. Germline-derived CDR1 and CDR2 are DFQATT and SNEGSKA (reference sequence).

This clonotype was detected a few times. V usage is TRBV5-5 and J usage is TRBJ2-2; D is perhaps TRBD2 (5 bases). Germline CDR1 is SGHKS and CDR2 is YYEKEE (reference sequence). The CDR3 consists of 14 residues. V was cut by 2 bases and J by 3 bases, with 8 bases left in between. This CDR3 is CASSFQRDTGELFF. The CDR3 DNA reads TGTGCCAGCAGCTTCCAGAGGGACACCGGGGAGCTGTTTTTT.

The V and J genes are TRBV6-5 and TRBJ2-7, with 8 positions matching TRBD2. Germline loops: CDR1 MNHEY, CDR2 SVGAGI. The CDR3 has 15 residues. The junction had 4 bases not matched to a gene; V was cut back by 0 bases and J by 3 bases. CDR3 sequence (DNA): TGTGCCAGCAGTTACTCCGGGGGGGCGTTCTACGAGCAGTACTTC. The encoded protein is CASSYSGGAFYEQYF.

Details on this clonotype: A read error may be the cause here, since a much bigger clone is one base away. The chain employs TRBV6-2 or TRBV6-3 and TRBJ1-1; no clear D. V gave up 2 bases and J gave up 8 bases, with 6 bases separating them. The CDR3 runs 11 residues. From germline, CDR1 is MNHEY and CDR2 SVGEGT. CDR3 sequence reads: CASSYGNEAFF. In DNA form, the CDR3 reads TGTGCCAGCAGTTACGGGAACGAAGCTTTCTTT.

The chain links TRBV7-9 to TRBJ2-1; TRBD2 matches at 12 bases. With V trimmed by 7 bases and J by 8 bases, 12 bases remained unmatched. Germline V gene data show CDR1 as SEHNR and CDR2 as FQNEAQ (reference sequence). The CDR3 contains 16 residues. CDR3 in amino acids: CASTRRLAGGPDEQFF. CDR3 DNA sequence: TGTGCCAGCACAAGACGTCTAGCGGGGGGGCCGGATGAGCAGTTCTTC.